A single T cell receptor beta chain is shown here with its context. The sample belongs to a study of blood T cell repertoires in COVID-19. On the study more broadly: The samples span acute and convalescent COVID-19 from the United States, Italy and Spain. The cDNA or gDNA used as material had been derived from T cells, B-cell-depleted T cells, or PBMCs.

Original handling: Amplification with reference gene primers provided the estimates of nucleated cell counts. The table came from immunoSEQ multiplex PCR; TCRdb's copy has only in-frame clones and leaves some out. V, J and clone size derive from that table, while D and trimming were established from the DNA sequence. In the table there are around 200,000 clones, around 79% of which are singletons. Sequenced material: peripheral blood. The clonotype was recovered from a man aged 50 to 60 who had recovered from COVID-19.

The CDR3 DNA reads TGTGCCTGGGGTAGCGGGGGATACGAGCAGTACTTC. Its protein is CAWGSGGYEQYF. V and J are TRBV30 and TRBJ2-7, with 9 bases that match TRBD2. The germline gives CDR1 GTSNPN, CDR2 SVGIG (reference sequence). With V trimmed by 5 bases and J by 4 bases, 3 bases remained unmatched. The CDR3 length is 12 residues. The variable domain in full, completed from reference TRBV30 and TRBJ2-7, reads SQTIHQWPATLVQPVGSPLSLECTVEGTSNPNLYWYRQAAGRGLQLLFYSVGIGQISSEVPQNLSASRPQDRQFILSSKKLLLSDSGFYLCAWGSGGYEQYFGPGTRLTVT.